This T cell receptor beta chain stems from a study of T cell responses to AZD1222 COVID-19 vaccine. About the study: Second doses at about 4 or about 12 weeks were pooled. Study results and limitations: Seropositive at baseline were only 5 to 7 AZD1222 recipients.

Losses at the gene ends were 5 bases for V and 2 bases for J; bases not matched to a gene: 3. Germline CDR1 reads LNHDA; CDR2 reads SQIVND (reference sequence). The CDR3 has 15 amino acids. For this clone: Its antigen is still unknown.

The repertoire was sequenced with immunoSEQ multiplex PCR; TCRdb's copy has only in-frame clones and lacks some. Of about 140,000 clones in the sample, 70% to 90% are singletons; the top ten hold just over 5.5%. The source is an adult in good health. The source material was peripheral blood, sampled on day 0 of AZD1222 vaccination. The chain has TRBV19 and TRBJ2-1; 10 bases are shared with TRBD2. This CDR3 is CASSVTSGAYNEQFF. The CDR3 bases are TGTGCCAGTAGTGTAACTAGCGGGGCCTACAATGAGCAGTTCTTC.